This T cell receptor beta chain was captured in a study of cytomegalovirus exposure and HLA in healthy donors. Whole-study context: The 120 validation repertoires were produced on the same platform as the 670 or so repertoires of the first cohort. This was reported in a later analysis.

The donors were in the approximately 120-subject validation cohort; that cohort was separate from the roughly 660-subject first cohort. The CDR3 sequence is 15 residues long. The V gene lost 2 bases and the J gene lost 1 base, with 11 bases spanning the gap. Germline V lookup: CDR1 MNHNS, CDR2 SASEGT. The assay was immunoSEQ multiplex PCR, and TCRdb's table has in-frame clones only and misses some. The table shows under 150,000 clones, with roughly 90% occurring only once. Study-wide findings and caveats: The study designated about 180 TCR beta chains cytomegalovirus-associated.

Comment on this clone: What it binds is unknown.

The sequence was obtained from a woman aged 18-30 years in good health and CMV-seronegative. The source material was PBMCs. The chain combines TRBV6-1 with TRBJ1-1; D ambiguous. The CDR3 DNA sequence: TGTGCCAGCAGTGAAATTTCCCGGGGGAACACTGAAGCTTTCTTT. It yields the protein CASSEISRGNTEAFF.